This TCR beta chain was sequenced for a study of blood T cell repertoires in COVID-19. Study-level information: The United States, Italy and Spain provided the acute and convalescent COVID-19 samples.

Seattle-derived patients entered the study during active infection and were followed longitudinally. This CDR3 is 16 amino acids long. J was trimmed by 0 bases and V by 3 bases; bases with no gene match: 7. Germline loops: CDR1 MNHNS, CDR2 SASEGT. Sequencing used immunoSEQ multiplex PCR; TCRdb keeps in-frame clones, though not all of them. The sample contains 150,000 to 200,000 clones, around 83% of which appear only once. The chain is built from TRBV6-1 and TRBJ1-1; TRBD1 matches 7 bases. Sequencing was carried out using peripheral blood. This TCR was recovered from a woman in her 70s with COVID-19, enrolled during active disease. This CDR3 reads CASSELDRVLNTEAFF. DNA of the CDR3: TGTGCCAGCAGTGAGCTAGACAGGGTACTGAACACTGAAGCTTTCTTT.